This TCR beta chain is drawn from a study of T cell clonotyping in hematopoietic cell transplantation (dated by TCRdb to the early 2020s). Background on the whole study: A total of some 130 blood samples were collected in the study from some 40 consecutive transplant recipients and their related donors. Patient recruitment ran from 2015 to January 2017, and follow-up continued until late 2020 or death.

Summary of the overall study and its limitations: Donor and pretransplant recipient Inverse Simpson Index values predicted broader posttransplant TCR repertoire diversity. Only a small fraction of recipient repertoires overlapped donor repertoires, with over 95% appearing de novo at the given depth. Sample size was limited, and cells were not sorted, so CD4 and CD8 repertoire contributions could not be separated. After transplant, TCR diversity in recipients dropped, and pathologically expanded clonotypes climbed progressively between day 30 and day 180.

Blood samples for TCR beta sequencing were given by related transplant donors. Using Nuclei Lysis Solution, genomic DNA was extracted from unfractionated peripheral blood mononuclear cells that were either fresh or cryopreserved. Per the germline V gene, SGHVS is the CDR1 and FNYEAQ is the CDR2. V was cut back by 1 base and J by 7 bases, leaving a gap of 13 bases between them. The CDR3 runs 15 amino acids, cysteine and phenylalanine included. Of all the DNA, just the CDR3 is kept, 45 bases in frame from base 1. A note on this clone: Its antigen remains undetermined. Per-base quality was not reported, and no clone a single base away is much larger than it.

The immunoSEQ assay, a bias-controlled multiplex PCR with V- and J-specific primers, was used to amplify TCR beta CDR3 regions from genomic DNA. In a second PCR step, the CDR3 amplicons were tagged with a proprietary barcode plus Illumina adapter sequences. CDR3 libraries were sequenced on an Illumina MiSeq instrument. As for the authors' bioinformatics: Export and quality control were handled in immunoSEQ Analyzer 3.0, while downstream analyses relied on R Bioconductor and Immunarch. Repertoire metrics were calculated using only productive rearrangements within the normalized downsampled data set. In the normalized cohort, a clonotype counted as pathologically expanded if the clonotype was larger than 5 templates. The Inverse Simpson Index was used to measure repertoire diversity. To capture all clonotypes, the CMV-specificity analyses were run on the non-normalized data set. What TCRdb holds here is the immuneACCESS table cut down to in-frame rearrangements. Part of the clones is not present; checked against another copy, under half of the missing clones reflect an unresolved V gene, and the others are unexplained. V, J and clone size reflect that table, while D and trimming were determined from the DNA. Within this sample are approximately 44,000 clones, with 95% of them counted one time only. Together, the top ten hold about 0.91% of the sample.

The source of this sequence is a man aged 25 to 45 in good health. Some clones in this sample may be carry-over from other donors' samples. The rearrangement joined TRBV7-6 to TRBJ2-2; the D gene is perhaps TRBD1, on 7 matching bases. Sequenced material: peripheral blood mononuclear cells. The CDR3 is CASSLESGGIGELFF. The bases are TGTGCCAGCAGCTTAGAATCAGGGGGGATCGGGGAGCTGTTTTTT. The variable domain in full, with residues beyond the CDR3 obtained from the reference TRBV7-6 and TRBJ2-2 genes, is GAGVSQSPRYKVTKRGQDVALRCDPISGHVSLYWYRQALGQGPEFLTYFNYEAQQDKSGLPNDRFSAERPEGSISTLTIQRTEQRDSAMYRCASSLESGGIGELFFGEGSRLTVL.